This T cell receptor (beta chain) comes out of a study of CD8 T cells in Susac syndrome. Whole-study findings and limits: The study's TCR sequencing and HLA analysis covered a relatively small number of individuals, and the study acknowledged this.

Reverse transcription of about 0.45 to 1 ug RNA was carried out with random hexamers. The amplification used immunoSEQ multiplex PCR on TCR beta CDR3; it spanned 54 Vbeta and 13 Jbeta. MiXCR was run by TCRdb on the immunoSEQ multiplex PCR reads, yielding one entry per CDR3 protein. This table holds about 110,000 distinct CDR3 sequences, 95% to 98% found once. Sequencing of TCR beta was performed on blood CD8+ and CD4+ T cells. TEMRA cells were FACS-enriched, with CD8+ and CD4+ T cells isolated negatively. Regarding this clonotype: Its matching antigen is unknown.

The sequenced sample consisted of CD4+ T cells from PBMCs. The TCR was taken from a human donor in good health.

CDR3 loop: CASSALAPSVGELFF. CDR3 in DNA: TGTGCCAGCAGCGCTTTGGCCCCGTCGGTCGGGGAGCTGTTTTTT. The gene calls are TRBV9 and TRBJ2-2; unclear D gene. The V gene's germline CDR1 is SGDLS and CDR2 YYNGEE. The CDR3 contains 15 residues. V was clipped by 3 bases and J by 7 bases, with 16 bases between them.